This T cell receptor (beta chain) was identified in a study of blood T cell repertoires in COVID-19. For the study at large: COVID-19 samples collected from the United States, Italy and Spain covered acute and convalescent phases.

There are 16 residues in the CDR3. Germline V lookup: CDR1 SGDLS, CDR2 YYNGEE. Trimming cost V 0 bases and J 0 bases, with 11 bases left between them. The repertoire was sequenced with immunoSEQ multiplex PCR; TCRdb's copy has only in-frame clones and lacks some. This sample has approximately 160,000 clones; roughly 84% occur once, and the top ten carry about 10%. The TCR was taken from a woman of 80 years or more with active or convalescent COVID-19. The sequenced material came from peripheral blood. The chain joins TRBV9 to TRBJ2-3; TRBD2 might be the D (6 bases). CDR3 in DNA: TGTGCCAGCAGCGTAGTACACGGGAGAAGCACAGATACGCAGTATTTT. It yields the protein CASSVVHGRSTDTQYF.